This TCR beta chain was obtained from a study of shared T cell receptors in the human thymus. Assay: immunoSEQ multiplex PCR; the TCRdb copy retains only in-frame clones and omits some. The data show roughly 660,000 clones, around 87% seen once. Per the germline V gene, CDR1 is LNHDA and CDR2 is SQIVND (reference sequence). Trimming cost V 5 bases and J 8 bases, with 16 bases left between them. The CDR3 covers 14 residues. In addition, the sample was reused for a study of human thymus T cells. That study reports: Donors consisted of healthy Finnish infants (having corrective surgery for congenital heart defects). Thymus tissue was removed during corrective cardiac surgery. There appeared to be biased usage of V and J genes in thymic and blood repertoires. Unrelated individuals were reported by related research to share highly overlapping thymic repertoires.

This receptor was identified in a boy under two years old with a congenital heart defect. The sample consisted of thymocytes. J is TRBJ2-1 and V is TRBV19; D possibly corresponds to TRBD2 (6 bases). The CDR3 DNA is TGTGCCAGTAGTCCAGGAGGGGTCGGCCATGAGCAGTTCTTC. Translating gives CASSPGGVGHEQFF.